This T cell receptor beta chain stems from a study of cytomegalovirus exposure and HLA in healthy donors. Study outcomes and limitations: In a later analysis, TCR beta V- and J-gene trimming showed a link to a missense DCLRE1C variant. Testing in vitro showed three CMV-associated chains specific for CMV antigens. Sequence variants that were highly shared formed a cluster that was likely a sequencing artifact.

Comments on this clone: Its antigen is unknown.

With 60 Vbeta and 13 Jbeta primers, the PCR was carried out. Generated by immunoSEQ multiplex PCR, the TCRdb table keeps only in-frame clones and is missing some. This repertoire shows around 130,000 clones, about 80% found once; its top ten account for approximately 0.93%. The CDR3 is made up of 14 amino acids. CDR1 is SGHRS, CDR2 YFSETQ, per germline. V shed 4 bases, J shed 0 bases, and the junction held 2 bases outside the gene matches. Sample: PBMCs. The rearrangement links TRBV5-1 to TRBJ1-1; 8 bases agree with TRBD1. The sequence came from a human donor in good health. The CDR3 reads CASSPGQVNTEAFF. In DNA, the CDR3 is TGCGCCAGCAGCCCGGGACAGGTGAACACTGAAGCTTTCTTT.